This T cell receptor (beta chain) comes out of a study of blood T cells in healthy people across ages. Using a J-beta primer mix together with a sample-barcoded 5' primer, a second PCR was run for 7 to 11 cycles. TCRdb re-analysed the 5' RACE reads in MiXCR, keeping a single row per CDR3 protein. This repertoire shows roughly 730,000 distinct CDR3 sequences, 56% found once; its top ten account for 20% to 30%. Study-level points and caveats: There was a strong correlation between TCR beta diversity and naive T cell percentage. Any conclusive comparison of naive versus antigen-experienced cells was prevented by using unsorted PBMCs. Measured against age, TCR beta diversity per million T cells decreased in a roughly linear manner.

This clonotype was recorded a few times. Its matching antigen is unknown. Each donor's blood draw was 8.5 to 10 milliliters of peripheral blood. Germline CDR1 reads SGDLS; CDR2 reads YYNGEE. V was clipped by 0 bases and J by 7 bases, with 7 bases between them. The CDR3 contains 12 residues. Material for sequencing was blood. The TCR originated in a man in his forties or fifties in good health. This chain connects TRBV9 to TRBJ1-2, with no clear D. The CDR3 sequence: CASSVGGSGYTF. CDR3 nucleotide sequence: TGTGCCAGCAGCGTAGGTGGGTCTGGCTACACCTTC.